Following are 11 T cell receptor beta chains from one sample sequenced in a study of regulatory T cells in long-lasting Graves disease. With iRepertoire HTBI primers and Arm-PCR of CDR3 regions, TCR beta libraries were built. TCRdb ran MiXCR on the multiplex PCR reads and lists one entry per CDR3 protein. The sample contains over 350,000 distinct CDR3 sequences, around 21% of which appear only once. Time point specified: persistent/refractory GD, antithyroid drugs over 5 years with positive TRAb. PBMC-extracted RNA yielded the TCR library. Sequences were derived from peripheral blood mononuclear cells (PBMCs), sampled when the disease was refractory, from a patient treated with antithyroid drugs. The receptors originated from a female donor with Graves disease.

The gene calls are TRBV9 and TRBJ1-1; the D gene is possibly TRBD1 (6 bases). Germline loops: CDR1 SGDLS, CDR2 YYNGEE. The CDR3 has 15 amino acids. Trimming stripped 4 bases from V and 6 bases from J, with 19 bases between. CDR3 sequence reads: CASSPSPWGAAEAFF. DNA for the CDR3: TGTGCCAGCAGCCCCTCCCCATGGGGGGCAGCTGAAGCTTTCTTT.

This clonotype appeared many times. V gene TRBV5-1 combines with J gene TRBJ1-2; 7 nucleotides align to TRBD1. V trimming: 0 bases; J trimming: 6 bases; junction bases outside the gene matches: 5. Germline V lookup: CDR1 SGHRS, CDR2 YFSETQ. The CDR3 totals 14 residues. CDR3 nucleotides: TGCGCCAGCAGCTTGGCGACAGGGTACGATGGCTACACCTTC. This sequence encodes CASSLATGYDGYTF. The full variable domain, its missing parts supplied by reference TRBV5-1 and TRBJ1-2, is KAGVTQTPRYLIKTRGQQVTLSCSPISGHRSVSWYQQTPGQGLQFLFEYFSETQRNKGNFPGRFSGRQFSNSRSEMNVSTLELGDSALYLCASSLATGYDGYTFGSGTRLTVV.

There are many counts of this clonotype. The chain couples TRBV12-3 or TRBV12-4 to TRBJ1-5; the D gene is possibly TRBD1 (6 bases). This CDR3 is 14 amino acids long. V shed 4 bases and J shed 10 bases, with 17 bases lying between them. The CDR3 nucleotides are TGTGCCAGCAGTTCCGGGACATGGGGTTCCCCCCAGCATTTT. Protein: CASSSGTWGSPQHF.

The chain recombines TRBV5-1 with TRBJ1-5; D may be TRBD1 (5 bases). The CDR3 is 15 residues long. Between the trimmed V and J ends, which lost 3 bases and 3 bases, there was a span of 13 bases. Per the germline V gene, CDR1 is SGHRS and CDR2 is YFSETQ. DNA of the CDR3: TGCGCCAGCAGCTGGGGTGGGGGGAACAATCAGCCCCAGCATTTT. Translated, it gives CASSWGGGNNQPQHF.

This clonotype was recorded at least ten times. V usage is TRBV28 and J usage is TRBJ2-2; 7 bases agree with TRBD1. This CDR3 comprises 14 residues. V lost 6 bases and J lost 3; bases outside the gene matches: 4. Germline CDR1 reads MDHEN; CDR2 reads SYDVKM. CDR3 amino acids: CASSTTGDTGELFF. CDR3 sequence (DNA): TGTGCCAGCAGCACTACAGGGGACACCGGGGAGCTGTTTTTT. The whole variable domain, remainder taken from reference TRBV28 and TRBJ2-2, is DVKVTQSSRYLVKRTGEKVFLECVQDMDHENMFWYRQDPGLGLRLIYFSYDVKMKEKGDIPEGYSVSREKKERFSLILESASTNQTSMYLCASSTTGDTGELFFGEGSRLTVL.

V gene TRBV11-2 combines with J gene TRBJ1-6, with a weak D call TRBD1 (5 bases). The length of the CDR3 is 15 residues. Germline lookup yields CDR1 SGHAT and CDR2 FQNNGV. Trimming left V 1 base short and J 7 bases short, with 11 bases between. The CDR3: CASSLVAGSNSPLHF. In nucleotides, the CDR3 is TGTGCCAGCAGCTTAGTGGCAGGGTCGAATTCACCCCTCCACTTT.

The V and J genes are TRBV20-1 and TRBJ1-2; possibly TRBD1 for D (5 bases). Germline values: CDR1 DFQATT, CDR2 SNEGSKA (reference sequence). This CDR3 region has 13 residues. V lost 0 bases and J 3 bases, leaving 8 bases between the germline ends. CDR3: CSARDWGDYGYTF. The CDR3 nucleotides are TGCAGTGCTAGAGATTGGGGGGACTATGGCTACACCTTC.

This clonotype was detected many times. The CDR3 DNA is TGTGCCAGCAGCTCAGACGGTTTCCTGAACACTGAAGCTTTCTTT. Protein sequence: CASSSDGFLNTEAFF. The V gene is TRBV11-2, the J gene TRBJ1-1; no clear D. The CDR3 runs to 15 residues. V was cut by 4 bases and J by 0 bases, with 12 bases left in between. Germline CDR1 SGHAT, CDR2 FQNNGV.

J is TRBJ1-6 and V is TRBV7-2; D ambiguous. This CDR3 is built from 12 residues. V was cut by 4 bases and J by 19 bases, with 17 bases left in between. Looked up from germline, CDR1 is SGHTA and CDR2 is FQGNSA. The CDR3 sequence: CASSSSGSSDHF. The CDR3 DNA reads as TGTGCCAGCAGCTCGTCCGGGAGTTCGGATCACTTT.

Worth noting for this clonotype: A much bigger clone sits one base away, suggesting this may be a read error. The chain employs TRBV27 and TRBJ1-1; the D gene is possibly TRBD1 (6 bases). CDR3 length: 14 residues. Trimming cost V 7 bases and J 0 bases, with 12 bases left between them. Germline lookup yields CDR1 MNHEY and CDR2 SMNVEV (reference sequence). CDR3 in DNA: TGTGCCAGCAATTTCGCAGGGGTGAACACTGAAGCTTTCTTT. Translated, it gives CASNFAGVNTEAFF.

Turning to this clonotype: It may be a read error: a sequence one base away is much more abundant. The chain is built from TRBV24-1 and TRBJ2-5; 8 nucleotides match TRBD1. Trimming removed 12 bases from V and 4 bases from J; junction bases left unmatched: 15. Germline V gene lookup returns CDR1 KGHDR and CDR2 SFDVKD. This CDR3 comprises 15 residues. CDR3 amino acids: CACSQDPTGGETQYF. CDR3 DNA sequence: TGTGCCTGCAGCCAGGACCCCACAGGGGGAGAGACCCAGTACTTC.